The entry that follows covers one T cell receptor (beta chain) sequence. The antigen is undetermined. H&E slides confirmed each diagnosis, reviewed by two pathologists independently. With 1 base removed from V and 3 bases from J, the gap between germline ends came to 10 bases. The CDR3 is 14 residues long. The germline V gene encodes CDR1 SGHAT and CDR2 FQNNGV. This specimen belongs to a study of immune evolution from preneoplasia to lung adenocarcinoma. The overall study: HLA loss of heterozygosity: roughly 6.4% AIS, less than 18% MIA, around 35% ADC, none AAH.

Findings and caveats of the study: From normal lung to invasive adenocarcinoma, top clone frequencies appeared to decrease.

Clones were sequenced by immunoSEQ multiplex PCR, and TCRdb holds only the in-frame ones, with some missing. The table records 11,000 to 15,000 clones, roughly 80% of them present only once. The chain has TRBV11-2 and TRBJ2-7, with D maybe TRBD2 (5 bases). The sequence was obtained from a person aged 70 to 80 with lung adenocarcinoma. Sequenced material: FFPE minimally invasive lung adenocarcinoma tissue. CDR3 in amino acids: CASSLVMEDYEQYF. In nucleotides, the CDR3 is TGTGCCAGCAGCTTAGTAATGGAGGACTACGAGCAGTACTTC.